This TCR beta chain was recovered during a study of T cell responses to AZD1222 COVID-19 vaccine (dated by TCRdb to about 2021). At the level of the whole study: A total of roughly 240 trial participants underwent TCR sequencing, of whom some 210 received two doses of AZD1222 and 26 received two doses of the MenACWY control vaccine. Trial participants were enrolled by age into 18-55, 56-69 and 70-plus year subgroups, with roughly 160, 29 and 62 TCR-sequenced participants respectively. What the study reported, not specific to this receptor: CD4 TCRs associated with the vaccine covered the entire spike protein, and the dominant responses were in regions 160-218 and 743-854. Conclusions about previously exposed vaccinees were limited because only a handful of AZD1222 recipients were SARS-CoV-2 seropositive at baseline. A significant rise in spike-specific TCR breadth and depth was observed after two AZD1222 doses relative to day 0 and relative to MenACWY recipients. Most participants were white British and females outnumbered males, and the authors suggested that clonal diversity may have been underestimated. The 56-69-year group was small, and its depth increase did not reach significance, likely because of low power. Because no day 14 peak-response samples were available, repertoires were characterized only after the peak T cell response. Nearly half of unique spike-specific TCRs reportedly recognized epitopes outside regions mutated in the B.1.351 and B.1.1.7 variants.

Read against the paper, the sample's time point label means: about 28 days (+/-7) after the second vaccine dose. Because spike-specific TCR depth and breadth did not differ between the two schedules, AZD1222 recipients who got a second dose at roughly 4 weeks were pooled with those who got a second dose at roughly 12 weeks. The vaccinee samples were drawn from two UK trials, COV001 and COV002, one of which was a single-blind randomized controlled phase 2/3 trial testing AZD1222 (ChAdOx1 nCoV-19) in healthy adults. Trial participant PBMC samples were collected at day 0 and day 28 after the second dose for TCRbeta chain sequencing. Including the terminal cysteine and phenylalanine, the CDR3 comprises 16 residues. CDR3 DNA is the only sequence kept; it has 48 bases, read in frame from the first base. From the germline V gene (reference sequence), CDR1 is LGHDT and CDR2 is YNNKEL. Here V drops 5 bases and J drops 1 base, and the junction holds 10 bases not matched to any gene.

With respect to this clone: The clone's antigen remains unknown. There are no base qualities to consult, and no much larger clone falls within one base.

The CDR3 regions of human TCRbeta chains were analyzed by immunosequencing. As for the original processing: Repertoire TCRs were matched against a reference library of SARS-CoV-2-specific TCRs generated with the MIRA antigen-specificity platform. Breadth was defined as the fraction of unique TCRs that were SARS-CoV-2-associated, and depth was defined as the fraction of total T cells that were SARS-CoV-2-associated. Using the MIRA data, every spike-specific TCR was mapped to the spike region that the TCR reacted to and assigned to either a CD4 or a CD8 class. Log10-transformed breadth and depth values were compared by one-way ANOVA with Sidak's multiple comparisons tests. Here the immuneACCESS table is served through TCRdb, limited to in-frame sequences with V and J called. Missing clones are a known gap in these copies; in checked studies unresolved V genes cover under half, and the rest lacks a known reason. That table is the source of V, J and clone size, and D and trimming were worked out from the DNA. In all, the sample holds 100,000 to 150,000 clones, and 85% of those were seen once. The ten largest clonotypes hold 3.5% to 5% of the sample.

The origin of this receptor is an adult who received the AZD1222 COVID-19 vaccine. This receptor chain uses TRBV3-1 (or the pseudogene TRBV3-2) and TRBJ1-2; TRBD1 lines up with 7 middle nucleotides. The material sequenced was peripheral blood, taken 28 days after the second AZD1222 dose. The nucleotide sequence reads as follows: TGTGCCAGCAGCGACGCCGGGACAGACATTAACTATGGCTACACCTTC. Its protein is CASSDAGTDINYGYTF.